This T cell receptor beta chain was found in a study of cytomegalovirus exposure and HLA in healthy donors. Regarding the study as a whole: It was confirmed in vitro that a few of the CMV-associated chains were specific for CMV antigens.

Generated by immunoSEQ multiplex PCR, the TCRdb table keeps only in-frame clones and is missing some. The repertoire includes about 250,000 clones, about 90% of them detected once, and 12% sits in the top ten. About this clone: What it binds is not known.

CDR3 length equals 13 residues. Trimming cost V 1 base and J 2 bases, with 6 bases left between them. Germline V gene lookup returns CDR1 SGHRS and CDR2 YFSETQ. The origin of this receptor is a man aged 18 to 29 in good health and CMV-seropositive. This chain joins TRBV5-1 and TRBJ2-5; no clear D gene. What was sequenced was PBMCs. CDR3 amino acids: CASSLSQQETQYF. The CDR3 DNA reads TGCGCCAGCAGCTTGTCCCAACAAGAGACCCAGTACTTC.